What follows are 23 T cell receptor beta chains derived from one specimen sequenced in a study of regulatory T cells in long-lasting Graves disease (dated by TCRdb to the early 2020s). Receptors were amplified or captured by multiplex PCR. The instrument given in TCRdb is Illumina HiSeq 4000. TCR beta libraries were built with iRepertoire HTBI primers and Arm-PCR amplification of CDR3 regions. TCRdb took the public reads, trimmed them with fastp at Q25, ran MiXCR for clone calling and kept in-frame beta chains. Duplicate CDR3 protein sequences are folded into a single record with the most common DNA and genes. This sample has about 470,000 distinct CDR3 sequences in its table, and approximately 21% of those were observed once. The leading ten clones occupy about 7% of the sample. The sample's time point, from its label and the paper: persistent/refractory GD, antithyroid drugs over 5 years with positive TRAb. For both TCR sequencing and RNA sequencing, RNA was extracted from PBMCs using TRIzol.

The starting material was peripheral blood mononuclear cells (PBMCs), obtained when the disease was refractory, from a patient treated with antithyroid drugs. The receptors come from a female donor with Graves disease.

This clonotype was seen repeatedly, ten times or more. The CDR3: CASSLAEVAYGYTF. In DNA, the CDR3 is TGTGCCAGCAGCTTAGCAGAGGTTGCCTATGGCTACACCTTC. This chain joins TRBV7-9 and TRBJ1-2; D uncertain. Germline CDR1 SEHNR, CDR2 FQNEAQ (reference sequence). CDR3 length: 14 residues. Trimming removed 0 bases from V and 4 bases from J, with 9 bases in between.

This clonotype showed up just a few times. This may arise from a read error, as a much more abundant clone is one base away. The chain carries TRBV6-5 and TRBJ1-1; TRBD1 might be the D (6 bases). Germline V gives CDR1 MNHEY, CDR2 SVGAGI. CDR3 length: 16 residues. CDR3 region: CGSSYSIQGGGTEAFF. CDR3 DNA sequence: TGTGGCAGCAGTTACTCGATCCAGGGAGGGGGCACTGAAGCTTTCTTT.

Many counts were recorded for this clonotype. This chain joins TRBV28 and TRBJ2-7; a weak D match, TRBD1 (5 bases). Trimming left V 6 bases short and J 3 bases short, with 12 bases between. The germline CDR1 and CDR2 sequences are MDHEN and SYDVKM. The CDR3 extends over 13 amino acids. CDR3 residues: CASRTVDDYEQYF. The CDR3 coding sequence is TGTGCCAGCAGGACAGTTGATGACTACGAGCAGTACTTC.

This clonotype was picked up many times. The chain uses TRBV30 and TRBJ1-1, with 7 bases that match TRBD1. The V segment lost 2 bases and the J segment 12 bases; nucleotides outside the gene matches: 9. CDR3 length: 12 residues. CDR1 and CDR2 (germline): GTSNPN, SVGIG (reference sequence). Written as DNA, the CDR3 is TGTGCCTGGAGTCTCCTACAGGGGTTCCCTTTCTTT. Residues: CAWSLLQGFPFF.

This clonotype has ten or more counts. This chain joins TRBV12-3 or TRBV12-4 and TRBJ2-7; D is possibly TRBD1 (5 bases). The CDR3 sequence is 13 residues long. Trimming removed 6 bases from V and 2 bases from J, with 11 bases in between. The CDR3 reads CASSHDSPYEQYF. The CDR3 coding sequence is TGTGCCAGCAGCCATGACAGTCCCTACGAGCAGTACTTC.

The J gene is TRBJ2-7, the V gene TRBV9; D ambiguous. This CDR3 is built from 15 residues. V gave up 3 bases and J gave up 0 bases, with 13 bases separating them. The germline V gene has CDR1 SGDLS and CDR2 YYNGEE. CDR3: CASSATAYPSYEQYF. The CDR3 DNA sequence: TGTGCCAGCAGCGCCACAGCTTATCCCTCCTACGAGCAGTACTTC.

The sample holds a few counts of this clonotype. This chain joins TRBV19 and TRBJ2-5, with D possibly matching TRBD2 (5 bases). Germline loops: CDR1 LNHDA, CDR2 SQIVND (reference sequence). Trimming shortened V by 3 bases and J by 0 bases, and 8 bases separated the two germline ends. This CDR3 is 14 amino acids long. CDR3 DNA sequence: TGTGCCAGTAGTATGCTAGCAGACCAAGAGACCCAGTACTTC. Residues: CASSMLADQETQYF.

The rearrangement uses TRBV6-1 and TRBJ1-4; 8 nucleotides line up with TRBD1. This CDR3 spans 14 amino acids. CDR1 MNHNS and CDR2 SASEGT come from the germline V gene. Trimming removed 8 bases from V and 8 bases from J; junction bases left unmatched: 10. CDR3: CASSLSTGDEKLFF. CDR3 nucleotide sequence: TGTGCCAGCTCTCTTTCGACAGGGGACGAAAAACTGTTTTTT.

This clonotype has ten or more counts. The chain has TRBV6-1 and TRBJ1-2; D not certain. V was trimmed by 4 bases and J by 2 bases, leaving 14 bases between them. Germline V gives CDR1 MNHNS, CDR2 SASEGT. The CDR3 consists of 15 residues. CDR3 sequence (DNA): TGTGCCAGCAGTGCCAGGACCATTCGAAACTATGGCTACACCTTC. Its translation is CASSARTIRNYGYTF.

This clonotype was picked up many times. V and J are TRBV9 and TRBJ2-5; D uncertain. CDR3 length equals 14 residues. Germline loops: CDR1 SGDLS, CDR2 YYNGEE. V was clipped by 3 bases and J by 2 bases, with 11 bases between them. This CDR3 is CASSADQVQETQYF. The CDR3 coding sequence is TGTGCCAGCAGCGCAGACCAGGTGCAAGAGACCCAGTACTTC.

This clonotype has at least ten counts. CDR3: CASRPLRTSGQETQYF. The CDR3 DNA reads TGTGCCAGCAGGCCTCTAAGGACTAGCGGACAAGAGACCCAGTACTTC. The chain carries TRBV12-3 or TRBV12-4 and TRBJ2-5; TRBD2 agrees at 10 bases. This CDR3 is 16 amino acids long. V trimming: 6 bases; J trimming: 2 bases; junction bases outside the gene matches: 9.

This clonotype appeared a few times. The V gene is TRBV5-1, the J gene TRBJ2-4; D is perhaps TRBD1 or TRBD2 (5 bases each). The CDR3 covers 19 residues. V gave up 3 bases and J gave up 2 bases, with 24 bases separating them. Germline V gene data show CDR1 as SGHRS and CDR2 as YFSETQ. The CDR3 DNA reads as TGCGCCAGCAGCTCCACCCCTCTCCGACAGACGGGAACCAAAAACATTCAGTACTTC. Its translation: CASSSTPLRQTGTKNIQYF.

This clonotype is a singleton in its sample. A far larger clone differs by one base, so this is likely a read error. This rearrangement joins TRBV28 to TRBJ2-2; D unresolved. Deletions cut 6 bases from V and 3 bases from J, with 5 bases between. The germline V gene encodes CDR1 MDHEN and CDR2 SYDVKM. The CDR3 loop spans 12 amino acids. This chain's CDR3 is CASSRYTGELFF. In DNA form, the CDR3 reads TGTGCCAGCAGCCGCTACACCGGGGAGCTGTTTTTT.

The chain uses TRBV10-1 and TRBJ2-2; 7 positions agree with TRBD1. With 0 bases clipped from V and 1 base from J, the junction kept 2 bases outside the gene matches. There are 16 residues in the CDR3. Germline CDR1 is WNHNN and CDR2 is SYGVQD (reference sequence). The CDR3 here is CASSESWTGNTGELFF. CDR3 sequence (DNA): TGCGCCAGCAGTGAGTCCTGGACAGGGAACACCGGGGAGCTGTTTTTT.

In this sample, this clonotype turned up a few times. The V call is TRBV7-9, the J call TRBJ1-4; D may be TRBD1 (6 bases). Trimming left V 8 bases short and J 0 bases short, with 13 bases between. The CDR3 consists of 15 residues. Germline V gene data show CDR1 as SEHNR and CDR2 as FQNEAQ (reference sequence). CDR3 in amino acids: CASVSDSATNEKLFF. In DNA, the CDR3 is TGTGCCAGCGTCTCGGACAGTGCAACTAATGAAAAACTGTTTTTT. Full variable domain (remainder filled in from reference TRBV7-9 and TRBJ1-4): DTGVSQNPRHKITKRGQNVTFRCDPISEHNRLYWYRQTLGQGPEFLTYFQNEAQLEKSRLLSDRFSAERPKGSFSTLEIQRTEQGDSAMYLCASVSDSATNEKLFFGSGTQLSVL.

This chain connects TRBV7-8 to TRBJ1-2; TRBD1 is a possible D gene (5 bases). The V end was cut by 5 bases, the J end by 0 bases, with 19 bases between. The germline gives CDR1 SGHVS, CDR2 FQNEAQ. This CDR3 region has 17 residues. DNA for the CDR3: TGTGCCAGCAGCCGCCAACAGGCCCTCGGGACTAACTATGGCTACACCTTC. Translated, it gives CASSRQQALGTNYGYTF.

In this sample, this clonotype turned up many times. This chain connects TRBV7-2 to TRBJ2-5, with TRBD1 identical over 9 bases. The CDR3 length is 13 residues. In germline, CDR1 is SGHTA, CDR2 FQGNSA. Germline trimming cut 5 bases from V and 5 bases from J; bases unmatched to any gene: 3. This CDR3 is CASSGQGRETQYF. The CDR3 DNA follows: TGTGCCAGCAGCGGACAGGGGAGGGAGACCCAGTACTTC.

This clonotype came up many times. This chain uses TRBV24-1 with TRBJ2-5, with D tentatively TRBD1 or TRBD2 (6 bases each). This CDR3 region has 14 residues. Germline loops: CDR1 KGHDR, CDR2 SFDVKD. V was pared by 5 bases and J by 5 bases, with 14 bases between. This CDR3 reads CATSGRGVGETQYF. The DNA for the CDR3 is TGTGCCACCAGTGGAAGGGGGGTTGGGGAGACCCAGTACTTC.

A few counts support this clonotype. The rearrangement joins TRBV25-1 to TRBJ2-7; 11 bases line up with TRBD2. Germline values: CDR1 MGHDK, CDR2 SYGVNS. The CDR3 has 16 amino acids. V shed 4 bases, J shed 4 bases, and the junction held 9 bases outside the gene matches. The CDR3 region is CASSGAPGTSGYEQYF. CDR3 DNA sequence: TGTGCCAGCAGTGGGGCCCCCGGGACTAGCGGTTACGAGCAGTACTTC.

In this sample, this clonotype turned up many times. The rearrangement uses TRBV6-9 and TRBJ1-1; 9 bases are shared with TRBD1. This CDR3 has 15 residues. Germline V gives CDR1 MNHGY, CDR2 SVAAGI. V lost 3 bases and J lost 4; bases outside the gene matches: 6. The chain's CDR3 is CASSYPTGGSTEAFF. CDR3 sequence (DNA): TGTGCCAGCAGTTACCCGACAGGGGGATCCACTGAAGCTTTCTTT.

This clonotype has more than one count but fewer than ten. The V call is TRBV19, the J call TRBJ2-5; D unclear. The last part of the DNA fits TRBJ2-1 better; the J call may be wrong. The CDR3 sequence is 15 residues long. Germline lookup yields CDR1 LNHDA and CDR2 SQIVND (reference sequence). The CDR3 sequence: CASSTAPVGYNEQFF. The CDR3 DNA is TGTGCCAGTAGTACCGCGCCTGTAGGTTACAATGAGCAGTTCTTC.

This clonotype was counted ten times or more. The rearrangement joins TRBV6-2 or TRBV6-3 to TRBJ1-1; unclear D gene. In germline, CDR1 is MNHEY, CDR2 SVGEGT. With 2 bases removed from V and 5 bases from J, the gap between germline ends came to 9 bases. The length of the CDR3 is 13 residues. The CDR3 reads CASSYVRETEAFF. CDR3 coding DNA: TGTGCCAGCAGTTACGTGAGAGAAACTGAAGCTTTCTTT.

This clonotype was found once. The rearrangement uses TRBV10-3 and TRBJ2-7; tentative D call: TRBD1 (6 bases). This CDR3 contains 15 residues. Trimming took 8 bases from V and 3 from J, leaving 20 bases between them. The V gene's germline CDR1 is ENHRY and CDR2 SYGVKD. CDR3 nucleotides: TGTGCCATCTCCGGCGCGGTACAGGGTTTCTACGAGCAGTACTTC. Amino acid sequence: CAISGAVQGFYEQYF.